The sequence of this T cell receptor beta chain was determined in a study of blood T cells in healthy people across ages. On this clonotype: The antigen is not known. At one end the junction does not follow the germline gene, possibly because of a read error.

Each sample had at least 6 million PBMCs isolated. Study-level findings and limits: Roughly linearly, TCR beta diversity per million T cells fell as age increased.

A J-beta primer mix and a sample-barcoded 5' primer were used in a second PCR of about 6 to 12 cycles. Paired-end reads containing CDR3 totaled no fewer than 2.5 million for each sample. TCRdb reanalysed the 5' RACE reads using MiXCR and keeps one entry per CDR3 protein. The repertoire includes fewer than 900,000 distinct CDR3 sequences, around 36% of them detected once, and about an eighth sits in the top ten. In germline, CDR1 is LNHNV, CDR2 YYDKDF (reference sequence). The CDR3 has 15 residues. This clonotype originated in a man between 18 and 35 years old in good health. The sample comprised blood. The chain links TRBV15 to TRBJ2-1, with D tentatively TRBD1 (5 bases). CDR3 protein: CTTSRRGSSYNEQFF. In nucleotides, the CDR3 is TGTACCACCAGCAGAAGGGGAAGCTCCTACAATGAGCAGTTCTTC. Looking up the rest from reference TRBV15 and TRBJ2-1 gives the full variable domain: DAMVIQNPRYQVTQFGKPVTLSCSQTLNHNVMYWYQQKSSQAPKLLFHYYDKDFNNEADTPDNFQSRRPNTSFCFLDIRSPGLGDTAMYLCTTSRRGSSYNEQFFGPGTRLTVL.